This T cell receptor (beta chain) was recovered during a study of CD8 T cells in ankylosing spondylitis. Study-level points and caveats: What seemed typical of ankylosing spondylitis blood was a TCR beta motif built from 8 or 9 highly homologous variants. Several of the motif variants were reported before in synovial fluid and blood from reactive arthritis. Peripheral blood held disease-linked clones only at relatively low frequency, and these were CD8+. Significantly higher representation of disease-linked clones was reported for matched ankylosing spondylitis synovial fluid.

The TCR beta libraries were generated through quantitative 5'-RACE incorporating molecular barcodes. Using its own MiXCR run on the 5' RACE reads, TCRdb lists one record per CDR3 protein. The sample consists of about 400,000 distinct CDR3 sequences, around 20% of them appearing once. In its sample, this clonotype was seen many times. What it recognizes is unknown. Germline CDR1 is DFQATT and CDR2 is SNEGSKA (reference sequence). Trimming stripped 4 bases from V and 3 bases from J, with 17 bases between. The CDR3 is 15 residues long. V is TRBV20-1 and J is TRBJ2-3; tentatively, D is TRBD2 (7 bases). The TCR originated in a male donor with ankylosing spondylitis. Sequences were obtained from blood, either unsorted or a sorted T cell fraction (not recorded which). CDR3: CSATEGGGATDTQYF. In DNA form, the CDR3 reads TGCAGTGCTACGGAAGGGGGGGGCGCGACAGATACGCAGTATTTT.